The 15 T cell receptor beta chains listed next were all sequenced from one sample in a study of T cells in Graves' hyperthyroidism and ophthalmopathy (dated by TCRdb to the late 2010s). Libraries came from multiplex PCR. The instrument given in TCRdb is Illumina HiSeq 2000. The TCR beta CDR3 regions were amplified from the RNA transcripts. A first-round RT-PCR of the TCR CDR3 used the HTBI primer set with the Qiagen OneStep RT-PCR kit. TCRdb reran the public reads through fastp at Q25 and MiXCR, keeping productive beta chains. Identical CDR3 protein sequences are pooled into one entry, listed with their most common genes and DNA. This sample gives roughly 570,000 distinct CDR3 sequences in total; around a sixth of them show up just once. Jointly, the top ten make up about 7% of the sample. Input material: blood. These receptors all stem from a woman aged 25-40 years with Graves' hyperthyroidism.

In this sample, this clonotype turned up many times. V usage is TRBV14 and J usage is TRBJ2-7; D uncertain. The length of the CDR3 is 13 residues. Germline values: CDR1 SGHDN, CDR2 FVKESK. The germline V and J ends were trimmed by 0 bases and 4 bases, with 7 bases remaining between them. CDR3 DNA sequence: TGTGCCAGCAGCCAAGACTGGCAGTACGAGCAGTACTTC. It encodes CASSQDWQYEQYF. Together with reference TRBV14 and TRBJ2-7, the CDR3 gives the full variable domain: EAGVTQFPSHSVIEKGQTVTLRCDPISGHDNLYWYRRVMGKEIKFLLHFVKESKQDESGMPNNRFLAERTGGTYSTLKVQPAELEDSGVYFCASSQDWQYEQYFGPGTRLTVT.

In its sample, this clonotype was seen once. The rearrangement links TRBV11-3 to TRBJ2-5; 10 bases agree with TRBD2. Germline V lookup: CDR1 SGHNT, CDR2 YENEEA. The junction had 3 bases not matched to a gene; V was cut back by 2 bases and J by 0 bases. The CDR3 runs to 16 residues. The CDR3 DNA reads TGTGCCAGCAGCTTAAACGGACTAGCGGACCAAGAGACCCAGTACTTC. This sequence encodes CASSLNGLADQETQYF. The variable domain in full, with the rest retrieved from reference TRBV11-3 and TRBJ2-5, is EAGVVQSPRYKIIEKKQPVAFWCNPISGHNTLYWYLQNLGQGPELLIRYENEEAVDDSQLPKDRFSAERLKGVDSTLKIQPAELGDSAVYLCASSLNGLADQETQYFGPGTRLLVL.

This clonotype was seen a handful of times. The chain couples TRBV11-1 to TRBJ2-2; maybe TRBD2 (6 bases). This CDR3 is 16 amino acids long. The germline V and J ends were trimmed by 5 bases and 4 bases, with 17 bases remaining between them. CDR1 is SGHAT and CDR2 is FQDESV in the germline V gene (reference sequence). The CDR3 loop reads CASSPRSGEGTGELFF. For the CDR3, the DNA is TGTGCCAGCAGCCCCCGGTCGGGAGAGGGCACCGGGGAGCTGTTTTTT.

The chain carries TRBV7-2 and TRBJ2-1; no clear D gene. CDR1 is SGHTA, CDR2 FQGNSA, per germline. The CDR3 has 16 residues. Trimming left V 2 bases short and J 0 bases short, with 11 bases between. This CDR3 reads CASSLIAPNSYNEQFF. The CDR3, as DNA: TGTGCCAGCAGCTTAATCGCGCCCAACTCCTACAATGAGCAGTTCTTC.

V usage is TRBV12-5 and J usage is TRBJ2-2; 9 bases fit TRBD1. This CDR3 spans 16 amino acids. Germline V gene lookup returns CDR1 LGHNT and CDR2 FRNRAP. Unmatched junction bases numbered 10, after V lost 6 bases and J lost 5 bases. The CDR3 bases are TGTGCTAGTGGAGTCCCGGGACAGGGAGGGACCGGGGAGCTGTTTTTT. Amino acid sequence: CASGVPGQGGTGELFF.

A few counts support this clonotype. The chain joins TRBV29-1 to TRBJ1-1, with D possibly being TRBD1 (5 bases). CDR3 size: 13 residues. The V gene's germline CDR1 is SQVTM and CDR2 ANQGSEA. V gave up 0 bases and J gave up 5 bases, with 10 bases separating them. The CDR3 DNA is TGCAGCGTTGAAGATAGGGGCTTGACTGAAGCTTTCTTT. Protein sequence: CSVEDRGLTEAFF. Complete variable domain (other parts from reference TRBV29-1 and TRBJ1-1): SAVISQKPSRDICQRGTSLTIQCQVDSQVTMMFWYRQQPGQSLTLIATANQGSEATYESGFVIDKFPISRPNLTFSTLTVSNMSPEDSSIYLCSVEDRGLTEAFFGQGTRLTVV.

This clonotype came up many times. The V call is TRBV29-1, the J call TRBJ2-3; maybe TRBD2 (5 bases). Germline CDR1 SQVTM, CDR2 ANQGSEA. V was cut by 3 bases and J by 1 base, with 17 bases left in between. This CDR3 has 16 residues. CDR3 bases: TGCAGCGTTGAGTACGGATCGAGCGGACGCACAGATACGCAGTATTTT. It encodes CSVEYGSSGRTDTQYF.

This clonotype was counted ten times or more. The chain combines TRBV3-1 with TRBJ1-2, with a tentative D call TRBD1 (6 bases). This CDR3 has 15 amino acids. V lost 0 bases to trimming and J lost 8 bases, with 16 bases between them. Looked up from germline, CDR1 is LGHDT and CDR2 is YNNKEL (reference sequence). This CDR3 reads CASSQDVGAFGGYTF. CDR3 in DNA: TGTGCCAGCAGCCAAGATGTGGGGGCGTTTGGGGGCTACACCTTC.

Ten or more counts support this clonotype. This chain connects TRBV28 to TRBJ2-3, with TRBD1 matching over 8 bases. V shed 3 bases, J shed 0 bases, and the junction held 2 bases outside the gene matches. This CDR3 contains 15 residues. Germline V lookup: CDR1 MDHEN, CDR2 SYDVKM. DNA for the CDR3: TGTGCCAGCAGTTTGGGGGACAGGAGCACAGATACGCAGTATTTT. Its translation: CASSLGDRSTDTQYF. Looking up the rest from reference TRBV28 and TRBJ2-3 gives the full variable domain: DVKVTQSSRYLVKRTGEKVFLECVQDMDHENMFWYRQDPGLGLRLIYFSYDVKMKEKGDIPEGYSVSREKKERFSLILESASTNQTSMYLCASSLGDRSTDTQYFGPGTRLTVL.

This clonotype was detected a few times. V is TRBV18 and J is TRBJ2-3; D possibly uses TRBD1 or TRBD2 (5 bases each). CDR1 and CDR2 (germline): KGHSH, LQKENI. Trimming stripped 0 bases from V and 3 bases from J, with 16 bases between. The CDR3 runs to 17 residues. The CDR3: CASSPPVGEGRTDTQYF. The CDR3 DNA reads as TGTGCCAGCTCACCACCGGTAGGTGAGGGGCGGACAGATACGCAGTATTTT.

This clonotype was detected a few times. This sequence joins TRBV9 and TRBJ2-7; a weak D match, TRBD1 (6 bases). Germline lookup yields CDR1 SGDLS and CDR2 YYNGEE. This CDR3 is 15 amino acids long. Trimming stripped 3 bases from V and 2 bases from J, with 15 bases between. CDR3 protein: CASSATGTRTYEQYF. The CDR3 DNA sequence: TGTGCCAGCAGCGCGACCGGGACAAGGACCTACGAGCAGTACTTC.

This clonotype was recorded a few times. V and J are TRBV6-2 or TRBV6-3 and TRBJ1-2, with D hard to call. Trimming took off 7 bases at V and 3 bases at J, with 15 bases between the two ends. Germline V gene data show CDR1 as MNHEY and CDR2 as SVGEGT. The CDR3 runs 14 residues. CDR3 sequence (DNA): TGTGCCAGCAACGCGGGCAGGTGGGACTATGGCTACACCTTC. It specifies CASNAGRWDYGYTF.

This clonotype has just a few counts. The V call is TRBV5-6, the J call TRBJ2-1, with D perhaps matching TRBD2 (6 bases). This CDR3 is built from 15 residues. The V gene's germline CDR1 is SGHDT and CDR2 YYEEEE. Trimming left V 3 bases short and J 6 bases short, with 16 bases between. The CDR3 coding sequence is TGTGCCAGCAGCTCCCCGGGAGTAGGGCTCAATGAGCAGTTCTTC. Encoded protein: CASSSPGVGLNEQFF. Full variable domain (remainder filled in from reference TRBV5-6 and TRBJ2-1): DAGVTQSPTHLIKTRGQQVTLRCSPKSGHDTVSWYQQALGQGPQFIFQYYEEEERQRGNFPDRFSGHQFPNYSSELNVNALLLGDSALYLCASSSPGVGLNEQFFGPGTRLTVL.

This chain uses TRBV7-2 with TRBJ2-7; perhaps TRBD2 as D (5 bases). In germline, CDR1 is SGHTA, CDR2 FQGNSA. The germline V and J ends were trimmed by 2 bases and 6 bases, with 14 bases remaining between them. The CDR3 is 14 residues long. The CDR3 coding sequence is TGTGCCAGCAGCTTAAGTCGGGTAGAGGGCGAGCAGTACTTC. Translation gives CASSLSRVEGEQYF.

The chain employs TRBV4-1 and TRBJ2-3, with 7 bases matching TRBD2. Germline CDR1 reads MGHRA; CDR2 reads YSYEKL. This CDR3 comprises 16 residues. With V trimmed by 6 bases and J by 4 bases, 13 bases remained unmatched. The CDR3 sequence is CASRLAAAGVADTQYF. CDR3 nucleotides: TGCGCCAGCAGGCTGGCGGCTGCGGGAGTAGCAGATACGCAGTATTTT.